This T cell receptor beta chain derives from a study of regulatory and conventional T cells in RAG deficiency. Libraries were prepared by immunoSEQ multiplex PCR; TCRdb keeps only in-frame clonotypes and omits some of them. The profile shows roughly 10,000 clones, around 96% of them singletons. The CDR3 runs 13 residues. CDR1 is SGHRS and CDR2 is YFSETQ in the germline V gene. V lost 0 bases to trimming and J lost 3 bases, with 7 bases between them. Genomic DNA came from blood conventional CD4+ T cells gated CD25-low CD127-high. Sequencing was carried out using CD4+ effector T cells sorted from blood. The origin of this receptor is a human donor with RAG deficiency presenting as severe combined immunodeficiency. This chain connects TRBV5-1 to TRBJ2-7; TRBD1 might be the D (5 bases). CDR3 in amino acids: CASSLARDYEQYF. In DNA, the CDR3 is TGCGCCAGCAGCTTGGCCAGGGACTACGAGCAGTACTTC.